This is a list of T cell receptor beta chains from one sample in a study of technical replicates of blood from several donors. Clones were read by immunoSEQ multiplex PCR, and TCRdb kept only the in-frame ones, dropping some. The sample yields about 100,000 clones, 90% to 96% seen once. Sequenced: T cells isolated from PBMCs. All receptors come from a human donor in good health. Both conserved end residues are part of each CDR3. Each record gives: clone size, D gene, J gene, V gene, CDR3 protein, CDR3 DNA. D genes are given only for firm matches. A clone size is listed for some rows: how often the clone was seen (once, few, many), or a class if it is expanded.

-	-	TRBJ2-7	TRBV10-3	CAISGGTYEQYF	TGTGCCATCAGCGGAGGTACATACGAGCAGTACTTC
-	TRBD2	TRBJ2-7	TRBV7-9	CASSLGLLAGGYEQYF	TGTGCCAGCAGCTTGGGTCTTCTAGCGGGAGGTTACGAGCAGTACTTC
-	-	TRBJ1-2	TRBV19	CASKSDSRLPYGYTF	TGTGCCAGTAAATCAGACAGCCGCCTTCCATATGGCTACACCTTC
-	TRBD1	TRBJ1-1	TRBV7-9	CASSWTGSGTEAFF	TGTGCCAGCAGCTGGACAGGGAGCGGCACTGAAGCTTTCTTT
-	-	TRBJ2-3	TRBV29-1	CSVGEPTRVDTQYF	TGCAGCGTTGGGGAGCCGACAAGGGTTGATACGCAGTATTTT
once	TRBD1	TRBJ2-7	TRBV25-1	CASSEGTGLYEQYF	TGTGCCAGCAGTGAGGGGACAGGTCTCTACGAGCAGTACTTC
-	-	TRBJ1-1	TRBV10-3	CAISEQHGGRSGSTEAFF	TGTGCCATCAGTGAGCAGCACGGGGGACGATCGGGATCCACTGAAGCTTTCTTT
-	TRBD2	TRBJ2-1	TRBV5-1	CASSLSMWEGRNEQFF	TGCGCCAGCAGCTTGAGTATGTGGGAGGGCCGCAATGAGCAGTTCTTC
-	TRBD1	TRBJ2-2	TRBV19	CASTTSLGQGNTGELFF	TGTGCCAGTACCACCAGCTTAGGACAGGGTAACACCGGGGAGCTGTTTTTT
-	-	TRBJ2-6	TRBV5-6	CASSRGTASGANVLTF	TGTGCCAGCAGCCGGGGAACAGCCTCTGGGGCCAACGTCCTGACTTTC
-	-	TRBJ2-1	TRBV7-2	CASSHLTGIAGNEQFF	TGTGCCAGCAGCCACCTGACAGGGATAGCGGGGAATGAGCAGTTCTTC
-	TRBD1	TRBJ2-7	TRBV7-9	CASSSELGQGVDYEQYF	TGTGCCAGCAGCTCGGAATTGGGACAGGGCGTCGACTACGAGCAGTACTTC
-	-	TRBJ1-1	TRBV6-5	CASSYSEGLGTEAFF	TGTGCCAGCAGTTACTCGGAGGGTTTAGGCACTGAAGCTTTCTTT
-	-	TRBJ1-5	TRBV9	CASSPGGRGQPQHF	TGTGCCAGCAGCCCAGGCGGTCGGGGTCAGCCCCAGCATTTT
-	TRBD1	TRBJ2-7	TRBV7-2	CASSLGPTGGKYVYEQYF	TGTGCCAGCAGCTTAGGGCCGACAGGGGGCAAGTATGTCTACGAGCAGTACTTC
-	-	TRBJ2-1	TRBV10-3	CAIKEGYNEQFF	TGTGCCATCAAGGAGGGTTACAATGAGCAGTTCTTC
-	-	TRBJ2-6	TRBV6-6	CASSSTAGANVLTF	TGTGCCAGCAGTTCGACAGCTGGGGCCAACGTCCTGACTTTC
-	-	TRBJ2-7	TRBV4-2	CASSQDPAEGAYEQYF	TGTGCCAGCAGCCAAGATCCGGCTGAGGGGGCCTACGAGCAGTACTTC
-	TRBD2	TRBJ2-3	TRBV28	CASSLSSLAGGPTDTQYF	TGTGCCAGCAGTTTAAGTTCGCTAGCGGGAGGCCCCACAGATACGCAGTATTTT
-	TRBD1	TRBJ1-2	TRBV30	CAWSVQGGTGYTF	TGTGCCTGGAGTGTACAAGGGGGCACTGGCTACACCTTC
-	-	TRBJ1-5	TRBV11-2	CASSFGGDRFQPQHF	TGTGCCAGCAGCTTTGGGGGCGACAGGTTCCAGCCCCAGCATTTT
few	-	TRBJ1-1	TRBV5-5	CASSFGAYTEAFF	TGTGCCAGCAGCTTTGGGGCCTACACTGAAGCTTTCTTT
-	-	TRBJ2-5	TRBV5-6	CASSPWDGQLGETQYF	TGTGCCAGCAGCCCCTGGGACGGACAGTTGGGGGAGACCCAGTACTTC
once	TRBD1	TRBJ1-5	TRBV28	CASSVPGQGLRTQHF	TGTGCCAGCAGCGTGCCGGGACAGGGACTTCGGACCCAGCATTTT
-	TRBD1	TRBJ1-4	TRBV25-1	CASRETDRGTNEKLFF	TGTGCCAGCAGGGAAACTGACAGGGGGACTAATGAAAAACTGTTTTTT
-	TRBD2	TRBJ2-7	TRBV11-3	CASSLGRIAYEQYF	TGTGCCAGCAGCCTCGGGAGGATCGCCTACGAGCAGTACTTC
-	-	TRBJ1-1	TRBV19	CASSMLEGFSMNTEAFF	TGTGCCAGTAGTATGCTGGAGGGATTCTCCATGAACACTGAAGCTTTCTTT
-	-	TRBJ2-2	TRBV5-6	CASRGGQTTGELFF	TGTGCCAGCAGGGGGGGACAGACCACCGGGGAGCTGTTTTTT
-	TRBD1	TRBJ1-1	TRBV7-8	CASSLGGQLNTEAFF	TGTGCCAGCAGCTTAGGGGGACAGTTGAACACTGAAGCTTTCTTT
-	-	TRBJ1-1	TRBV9	CASSVGGIGAEAFF	TGTGCCAGCAGCGTAGGGGGTATAGGGGCTGAAGCTTTCTTT
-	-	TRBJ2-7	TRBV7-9	CAQGGSSYEQYF	TGTGCTCAAGGAGGCAGCTCCTACGAGCAGTACTTC
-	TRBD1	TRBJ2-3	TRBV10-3	CAISENRGDTQYF	TGTGCCATCAGTGAAAACAGGGGTGATACGCAGTATTTT
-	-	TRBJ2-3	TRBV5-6	CASSLEGHSWSKMSAQYF	TGTGCCAGCAGCTTGGAGGGACACTCCTGGAGTAAGATGTCGGCGCAGTATTTT